Listed here are 14 T cell receptor beta chains from one sample, sequenced in a study of early T cells in non-severe SARS-CoV-2 infection. TCRdb itself ran the 5' RACE reads through MiXCR, one entry per CDR3 protein. Among about 38,000 distinct CDR3 sequences listed, 6% to 8.5% were seen once. Sequenced material: whole blood, taken at baseline. The receptor source for this set is an adult who was a healthcare worker with PCR-confirmed SARS-CoV-2 infection or an uninfected control (not recorded which).

This clonotype was seen ten or more times. The chain couples TRBV19 to TRBJ2-7, with D maybe TRBD2 (6 bases). The CDR3 has 15 residues. CDR1 is LNHDA and CDR2 is SQIVND in the germline V gene (reference sequence). The ends were cut back, 3 bases at V and 1 base at J, with 13 bases in the middle. CDR3 nucleotides: TGTGCCAGTAGTATGGGGCCAGGGAGGTCCTACGAGCAGTACTTC. It is translated as CASSMGPGRSYEQYF.

This clonotype was counted many times. CDR3 nucleotide sequence: TGTGCCAGCAGCTTTGCCGGGACAGGGTCCGACAATGAGCAGTTCTTC. Protein product: CASSFAGTGSDNEQFF. The chain employs TRBV7-3 and TRBJ2-1, with 9 positions matching TRBD1. Germline V lookup: CDR1 SGHTA, CDR2 FQGTGA. The CDR3 sequence is 16 residues long. The trim removed 3 bases at V and 5 bases at J, leaving 8 bases unmatched. The whole variable domain, remainder taken from reference TRBV7-3 and TRBJ2-1, is GAGVSQTPSNKVTEKGKYVELRCDPISGHTALYWYRQSLGQGPEFLIYFQGTGAADDSGLPNDRFFAVRPEGSVSTLKIQRTERGDSAVYLCASSFAGTGSDNEQFFGPGTRLTVL.

This clonotype was recorded a few times. The V call is TRBV7-2, the J call TRBJ2-1; D not certain. CDR1 and CDR2 from the germline V gene are SGHTA and FQGNSA. V was clipped by 1 base and J by 5 bases, with 6 bases between them. This CDR3 is built from 13 residues. CDR3 nucleotides: TGTGCCAGCAGCTTAGAAAGGGACAATGAGCAGTTCTTC. It codes for CASSLERDNEQFF.

This clonotype was seen only a few times. The chain joins TRBV5-1 to TRBJ1-2; no clear D. The germline CDR1 and CDR2 sequences are SGHRS and YFSETQ. Trimming took off 4 bases at V and 0 bases at J, with 19 bases between the two ends. The CDR3 covers 17 residues. The CDR3 reads CASSPRFAPRANYGYTF. The CDR3 nucleotides are TGCGCCAGCAGCCCTCGATTCGCGCCGAGAGCTAACTATGGCTACACCTTC.

The chain employs TRBV5-1 and TRBJ2-3; no definite D call. Trimming shortened V by 3 bases and J by 4 bases, and 9 bases separated the two germline ends. CDR3 length: 13 amino acids. Germline lookup yields CDR1 SGHRS and CDR2 YFSETQ. The CDR3 sequence is CASSWGMADTQYF. The DNA for the CDR3 is TGCGCCAGCAGCTGGGGTATGGCAGATACGCAGTATTTT.

V and J are TRBV28 and TRBJ2-5; 7 nucleotides agree with TRBD2. The CDR3 length is 16 residues. The germline V gene has CDR1 MDHEN and CDR2 SYDVKM. With V trimmed by 5 bases and J by 1 base, 10 bases remained unmatched. This CDR3 reads CASSPTFLAAQETQYF. CDR3 DNA sequence: TGTGCCAGCAGTCCAACCTTCCTAGCGGCCCAAGAGACCCAGTACTTC.

This clonotype came up a few times. The V gene is TRBV19, the J gene TRBJ2-7; 8 bases fit TRBD2. CDR3 length: 16 amino acids. Germline V CDR1 and CDR2: LNHDA, SQIVND (reference sequence). J lost 2 bases, V lost 2 bases, and 8 bases had no gene match. CDR3 amino acids: CASSIRISGTPYEQYF. CDR3 bases: TGTGCCAGTAGTATACGGATTAGCGGGACTCCCTACGAGCAGTACTTC.

The sample holds many counts of this clonotype. The chain links TRBV7-3 to TRBJ2-7; D is perhaps TRBD2 (6 bases). The ends were cut back, 5 bases at V and 7 bases at J, with 12 bases in the middle. The CDR3 runs 12 residues. CDR1 SGHTA and CDR2 FQGTGA come from the germline V gene. The CDR3 bases are TGTGCCAGCAGCACCCCCGGGGGAGAGCAGTACTTC. It specifies CASSTPGGEQYF.

The genes are TRBV4-3 and TRBJ2-1; a possible D gene is TRBD2 (6 bases). The germline gives CDR1 LGHNA, CDR2 YSLEER. V was pared by 1 base and J by 0 bases, with 10 bases between. This CDR3 has 16 amino acids. Here the CDR3 reads CASSQVGGISYNEQFF. The CDR3 DNA reads as TGCGCCAGCAGCCAAGTGGGCGGGATCTCCTACAATGAGCAGTTCTTC.

This clonotype was found a few times. The CDR3, as DNA: TGTGCCAGCAGCCCAGGGACTAGTGAGTTCTTC. Residues: CASSPGTSEFF. The chain links TRBV6-2 or TRBV6-3 to TRBJ2-1, with 8 bases aligning to TRBD2. J lost 14 bases, V lost 6 bases, and 6 bases had no gene match. This CDR3 is 11 amino acids long. Germline CDR1 is MNHEY and CDR2 is SVGEGT.

This clonotype came up a few times. The chain is built from TRBV6-1 and TRBJ1-5; no firm D call. The CDR3 extends over 13 amino acids. Germline V gene data show CDR1 as MNHNS and CDR2 as SASEGT. V was clipped by 3 bases and J by 4 bases, with 7 bases between them. This CDR3 is CASSEWENQPQHF. Here the CDR3 DNA reads TGTGCCAGCAGTGAGTGGGAGAATCAGCCCCAGCATTTT.

The rearrangement links TRBV5-1 to TRBJ2-1; TRBD2 matches at 7 bases. CDR1 is SGHRS, CDR2 YFSETQ, per germline. The CDR3 runs to 16 residues. The V and J ends lost 2 bases and 2 bases, in that order; junction bases with no gene match: 7. CDR3 region: CASSFFGGGTYNEQFF. The CDR3 region has the DNA TGCGCCAGCAGCTTTTTCGGCGGGGGTACCTACAATGAGCAGTTCTTC.

CDR3 sequence: CAISRSGRANEQFF. The DNA of the CDR3 is TGTGCCATCTCGAGGAGCGGGAGGGCCAATGAGCAGTTCTTC. The V gene is TRBV10-3, the J gene TRBJ2-1, with 10 bases fitting TRBD2. The trim removed 8 bases at V and 6 bases at J, leaving 7 bases unmatched. The V gene's germline CDR1 is ENHRY and CDR2 SYGVKD. The CDR3 totals 14 residues.

The V call is TRBV6-5, the J call TRBJ2-2; 10 bases are shared with TRBD1. The CDR3 is 14 residues long. V was clipped by 2 bases and J by 13 bases; unmatched bases: 7. CDR1 is MNHEY and CDR2 is SVGAGI in the germline V gene. In DNA form, the CDR3 reads TGTGCCAGCAGTTACGGGACAGGGGCGTATGGGCTGTTTTTT. It encodes CASSYGTGAYGLFF.